This TCR beta chain was sequenced in a study of T cell repertoires in cytomegalovirus infection. Overall study: Public TCR beta signatures indicated both CMV infection and matching HLA type. Study findings and constraints: Carriers of CMV plus the relevant HLA were identified by cumulative public TCR beta family frequency. Ex vivo responses were dominated by HLA-C-restricted CMV-specific TCR beta clonotypes.

Each CDR3 protein gets one entry after TCRdb re-called the reads with MiXCR. The sample holds 450,000 to 650,000 distinct CDR3 sequences, roughly 29% seen once. This clonotype was seen at least ten times. Its antigen is undetermined. Germline lookup yields CDR1 SGHAT and CDR2 FQNNGV. Trimming took 5 bases from V and 7 from J, leaving 18 bases between them. The CDR3 runs to 15 residues. This sequence was found in a human donor in good health (CMV status not recorded). Some clones in this sample may be carry-over from other donors' samples. Sequencing was performed on PBMCs. The rearrangement uses TRBV11-2 and TRBJ1-5, with D tentatively TRBD1 (5 bases). CDR3 in DNA: TGTGCCAGCAGCCCGGGAGGAGGGGTCAGCCAGCCCCAGCATTTT. Translated: CASSPGGGVSQPQHF.